These T cell receptor beta chains were read from a single sample in a study of T cells in Graves' hyperthyroidism and ophthalmopathy. TCRdb processed the multiplex PCR reads anew with MiXCR; each CDR3 protein has one entry. The table has 400,000 to 550,000 distinct CDR3 sequences, around a quarter seen once. Sequenced material: blood. The receptors derive from a woman younger than 45 with Graves' ophthalmopathy. Each CDR3 is given with its conserved first and last residue. The D gene is left open where the match is weak. Part of the rows lack a size; the others show once, few, many or a class for expanded clones.

TRBJ1-1	many	TRBV5-1	NA	CASSLATGRGTEAFF	TGCGCCAGCAGCTTGGCCACAGGGAGGGGCACTGAAGCTTTCTTT
TRBJ1-1	many	TRBV29-1	NA	CSVDRDGAFF	TGCAGCGTTGATCGGGATGGCGCTTTCTTT
TRBJ2-3	few	TRBV4-3	TRBD2	CASSQDRGAGSDTQYF	TGCGCCAGCAGCCAAGACCGGGGAGCGGGGTCCGATACGCAGTATTTT
TRBJ2-2	NA	TRBV7-3	NA	CASSLMSGPANTGELFF	TGTGCCAGCAGCTTAATGTCTGGTCCCGCGAACACCGGGGAGCTGTTTTTT
TRBJ2-5	NA	TRBV20-1	TRBD2	CSARELAGWETQYF	TGCAGTGCTAGAGAACTAGCGGGGTGGGAGACCCAGTACTTC
TRBJ2-5	NA	TRBV11-2	NA	CASGKVFSVELTQETQYF	TGTGCCAGCGGGAAAGTTTTCAGCGTTGAGCTAACCCAAGAGACCCAGTACTTC
TRBJ1-5	many	TRBV20-1	NA	CSARGHQGTSQPQHF	TGCAGTGCTAGAGGTCACCAGGGAACCTCTCAGCCCCAGCATTTT
TRBJ2-2	many	TRBV6-2/TRBV6-3	TRBD1	CASSYFGGTGGNTGELFF	TGTGCCAGCAGTTACTTTGGGGGGACAGGGGGCAACACCGGGGAGCTGTTTTTT
TRBJ1-2	NA	TRBV9	NA	CASSTNTGGYTF	TGTGCCAGCAGCACAAATACGGGTGGCTACACCTTC
TRBJ2-7	many	TRBV3-1	TRBD1	CASSPTGTAVAYEQYF	TGTGCCAGCAGCCCGACCGGGACAGCTGTCGCCTACGAGCAGTACTTC
TRBJ1-2	many	TRBV11-2	NA	CASSFDRGSEGYTF	TGTGCCAGCAGCTTCGATAGGGGTTCGGAGGGCTACACCTTC
TRBJ2-7	NA	TRBV6-5	NA	CASRLGGTYEQYF	TGTGCCAGCAGATTAGGGGGTACCTACGAGCAGTACTTC
TRBJ1-2	NA	TRBV14	TRBD1	CASSQIGAQGAYGYTF	TGTGCCAGCAGCCAAATAGGTGCACAGGGGGCCTATGGCTACACCTTC
TRBJ1-2	NA	TRBV11-2	NA	CASSELQVGGYTF	TGTGCCAGCAGTGAACTACAGGTCGGAGGCTACACCTTC
TRBJ2-7	NA	TRBV29-1	TRBD1	CSVGGGPRQGISEQYF	TGCAGCGTTGGAGGAGGCCCGAGACAGGGTATTTCCGAGCAGTACTTC
TRBJ1-2	many	TRBV20-1	NA	CSARGIHTF	TGCAGTGCTAGAGGGATCCACACCTTC
TRBJ2-4	many	TRBV9	NA	CASSVGDTLGRNIQYF	TGTGCCAGCAGCGTAGGGGACACCCTTGGGCGAAACATTCAGTACTTC
TRBJ1-1	NA	TRBV12-3/TRBV12-4	NA	CASSPSGVSSYTEAFF	TGTGCCAGCAGCCCATCGGGGGTCTCCAGCTACACTGAAGCTTTCTTT
TRBJ1-1	many	TRBV7-9	NA	CASSAPYRVSEAFF	TGTGCCAGCAGCGCCCCTTACAGGGTCTCAGAAGCTTTCTTT
TRBJ1-6	many	TRBV12-3/TRBV12-4	NA	CASSSRWGNSPLHF	TGTGCCAGCAGTTCAAGGTGGGGTAATTCACCCCTCCACTTT
TRBJ2-4	NA	TRBV20-1	TRBD1	CSARDRGRANIQYF	TGCAGTGCGAGAGACAGGGGGCGGGCGAACATTCAGTACTTC
TRBJ2-7	many	TRBV6-5	NA	CASSYSSGSYEQYF	TGTGCCAGCAGTTACTCGAGCGGGTCCTACGAGCAGTACTTC
TRBJ2-5	many	TRBV15	NA	CATSRGGVETQYF	TGTGCCACCAGCAGAGGGGGAGTGGAGACCCAGTACTTC
TRBJ1-1	many	TRBV6-1	NA	CASSAVRSVTEAFF	TGTGCCAGCAGTGCAGTCAGGTCCGTCACTGAAGCTTTCTTT
TRBJ2-7	many	TRBV2	TRBD2	CASSHWGGEREQYF	TGTGCCAGCAGTCACTGGGGGGGAGAGCGCGAGCAGTACTTC
TRBJ1-1	many	TRBV5-1	TRBD1	CASTSGTGGDWAEAFF	TGCGCCAGCACCTCGGGGACAGGGGGCGATTGGGCTGAAGCTTTCTTT
TRBJ2-2	NA	TRBV10-1	TRBD2	CASQRETGELFF	TGCGCCAGTCAGCGGGAGACCGGGGAGCTGTTTTTT
TRBJ2-2	NA	TRBV18	TRBD1	CASSPPGQGTTGELFF	TGTGCCAGCTCACCACCCGGACAGGGTACCACCGGGGAGCTGTTTTTT
TRBJ1-5	NA	TRBV2	TRBD1	CASSVSGQLRNQPQHF	TGTGCCAGCAGTGTCTCGGGACAGCTGAGGAATCAGCCCCAGCATTTT
TRBJ2-1	NA	TRBV11-1	NA	CASSLGGPFTYNEQFF	TGTGCCAGCAGCTTGGGCGGACCATTCACATACAATGAGCAGTTCTTC
TRBJ1-2	many	TRBV7-8	NA	CASSFGDSRGYGYTF	TGTGCCAGCAGCTTCGGGGACTCCCGGGGCTATGGCTACACCTTC
TRBJ2-5	many	TRBV7-3	NA	CASSLQGSFGETQYF	TGTGCCAGCAGCTTGCAAGGGAGTTTCGGGGAGACCCAGTACTTC
TRBJ2-5	many	TRBV5-1	NA	CASSSQWGRGETQYF	TGCGCCAGCAGCTCGCAGTGGGGCCGGGGGGAGACCCAGTACTTC
TRBJ2-7	many	TRBV2	NA	CASSEARESEQYF	TGTGCCAGCAGTGAAGCAAGGGAGAGCGAGCAGTACTTC
TRBJ1-2	many	TRBV28	NA	CASSSGRIFNYGYTF	TGTGCCAGCAGCTCGGGACGGATCTTTAACTATGGCTACACCTTC
TRBJ1-1	many	TRBV7-3	NA	CASSLLGAGTEAFF	TGTGCCAGCAGCCTACTCGGGGCGGGGACTGAAGCTTTCTTT
TRBJ1-1	NA	TRBV9	TRBD1	CASSVVGTAEACF	TGTGCCAGCAGCGTAGTTGGGACAGCTGAAGCTTGCTTT
TRBJ2-7	many	TRBV15	TRBD2	CATSLLAGNTYEQYF	TGTGCCACCAGCCTCCTAGCGGGGAATACCTACGAGCAGTACTTC
TRBJ1-5	many	TRBV20-1	TRBD1	CSARDHQGALVISNQPQHF	TGCAGTGCTAGAGATCATCAGGGGGCCTTAGTCATTAGCAATCAGCCCCAGCATTTT
TRBJ2-5	NA	TRBV5-1	NA	CASTQAGGETQYF	TGCGCCAGCACCCAGGCTGGAGGAGAGACCCAGTACTTC
TRBJ2-7	many	TRBV30	NA	CAWLGDLSYEQYF	TGTGCCTGGTTGGGTGACCTATCCTACGAGCAGTACTTC
TRBJ1-1	NA	TRBV12-3/TRBV12-4	NA	CASSFRADTEAFF	TGTGCCAGCAGCTTTCGAGCAGACACTGAAGCTTTCTTT
TRBJ1-2	once	TRBV20-1	NA	CSARDGYGGNYGYTF	TGCAGTGCTAGAGACGGGTACGGGGGGAACTATGGCTACACCTTC
TRBJ2-2	many	TRBV30	NA	CAWRGTWNTGELFF	TGTGCCTGGAGAGGGACGTGGAATACCGGGGAGCTGTTTTTT
TRBJ1-3	few	TRBV12-3/TRBV12-4	NA	CASRSDGTGNTIYF	TGTGCCAGCAGATCGGACGGCACGGGAAACACCATATATTTT
TRBJ1-1	many	TRBV10-3	NA	CAISDPSDRKRVEAFF	TGTGCCATCAGTGACCCCTCCGACAGGAAAAGGGTTGAAGCTTTCTTT
TRBJ2-3	few	TRBV6-5	TRBD2	CASSWASGLDTQYF	TGTGCCAGCAGTTGGGCTAGCGGGTTAGATACGCAGTATTTT
TRBJ2-5	many	TRBV11-2	NA	CASSLGSSAGAKETQYF	TGTGCCAGCAGCTTAGGTTCGAGCGCGGGGGCCAAAGAGACCCAGTACTTC
TRBJ2-5	NA	TRBV7-2	NA	CASSSGPISQETQYF	TGTGCCAGCAGCTCTGGCCCTATCAGCCAAGAGACCCAGTACTTC
TRBJ1-5	many	TRBV6-2/TRBV6-3	NA	CASSSPTGQPQHF	TGTGCCAGCAGTTCCCCGACAGGTCAGCCCCAGCATTTT
TRBJ2-7	NA	TRBV27	NA	CASSWGASGYEQYF	TGTGCCAGCAGCTGGGGCGCTTCCGGCTACGAGCAGTACTTC
TRBJ2-2	few	TRBV12-3/TRBV12-4	TRBD2	CASINWGGGELFF	TGTGCCAGCATAAACTGGGGGGGCGGGGAGCTGTTTTTT